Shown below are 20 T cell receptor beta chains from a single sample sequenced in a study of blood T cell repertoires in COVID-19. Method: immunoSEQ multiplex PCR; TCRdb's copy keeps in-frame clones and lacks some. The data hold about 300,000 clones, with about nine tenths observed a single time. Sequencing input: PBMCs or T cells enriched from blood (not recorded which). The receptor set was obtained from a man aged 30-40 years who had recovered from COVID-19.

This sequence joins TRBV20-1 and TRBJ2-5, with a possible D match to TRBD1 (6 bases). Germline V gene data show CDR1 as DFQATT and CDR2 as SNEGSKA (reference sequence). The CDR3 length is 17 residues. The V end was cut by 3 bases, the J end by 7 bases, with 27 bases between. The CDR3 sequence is CSASFWGSALEGGTQYF. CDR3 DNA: TGCAGTGCTAGTTTTTGGGGTAGCGCCCTAGAAGGGGGGACCCAGTACTTC.

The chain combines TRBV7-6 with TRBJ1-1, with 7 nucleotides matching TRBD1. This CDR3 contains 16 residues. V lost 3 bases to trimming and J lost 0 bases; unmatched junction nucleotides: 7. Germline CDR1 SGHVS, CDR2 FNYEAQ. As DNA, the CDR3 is TGTGCCAGCAGCTTGTACGGGACAGCAATGAACACTGAAGCTTTCTTT. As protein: CASSLYGTAMNTEAFF.

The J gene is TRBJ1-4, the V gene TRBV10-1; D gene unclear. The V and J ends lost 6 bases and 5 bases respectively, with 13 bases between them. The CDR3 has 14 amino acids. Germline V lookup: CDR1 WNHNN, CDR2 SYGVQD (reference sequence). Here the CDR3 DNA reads TGCGCCAGCAGGGGGTACCGGGAGAATGAAAAACTGTTTTTT. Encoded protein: CASRGYRENEKLFF.

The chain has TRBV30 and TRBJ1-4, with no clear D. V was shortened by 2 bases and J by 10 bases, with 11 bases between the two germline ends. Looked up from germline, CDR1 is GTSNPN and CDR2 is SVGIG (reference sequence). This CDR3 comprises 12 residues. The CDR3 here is CAWSIPGGKLFF. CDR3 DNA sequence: TGTGCCTGGAGTATACCTGGCGGAAAACTGTTTTTT.

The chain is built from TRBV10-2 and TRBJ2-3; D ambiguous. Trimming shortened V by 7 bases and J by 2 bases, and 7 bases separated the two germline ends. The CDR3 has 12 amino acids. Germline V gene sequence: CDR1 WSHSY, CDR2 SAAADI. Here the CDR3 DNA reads TGCGCCAGCAACGGAGACACAGATACGCAGTATTTT. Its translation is CASNGDTDTQYF.

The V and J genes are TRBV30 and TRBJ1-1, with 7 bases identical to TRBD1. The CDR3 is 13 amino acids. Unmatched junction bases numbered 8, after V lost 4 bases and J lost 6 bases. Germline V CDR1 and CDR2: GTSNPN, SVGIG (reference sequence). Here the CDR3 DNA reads TGTGCCTGGACCCATTCCGACAGGGCTGAAGCTTTCTTT. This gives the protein CAWTHSDRAEAFF.

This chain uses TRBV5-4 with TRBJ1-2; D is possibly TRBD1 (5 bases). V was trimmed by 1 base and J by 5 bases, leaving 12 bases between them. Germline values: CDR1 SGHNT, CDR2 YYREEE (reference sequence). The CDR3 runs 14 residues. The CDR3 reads CASSLTRDSYGYTF. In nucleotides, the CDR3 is TGTGCCAGCAGCTTGACCCGGGACTCATATGGCTACACCTTC.

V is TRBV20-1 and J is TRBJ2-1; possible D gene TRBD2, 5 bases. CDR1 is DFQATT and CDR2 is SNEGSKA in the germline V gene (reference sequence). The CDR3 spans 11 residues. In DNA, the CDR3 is TGCATCTCCGGGGCCTACAATGAGCAGTTCTTC. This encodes CISGAYNEQFF.

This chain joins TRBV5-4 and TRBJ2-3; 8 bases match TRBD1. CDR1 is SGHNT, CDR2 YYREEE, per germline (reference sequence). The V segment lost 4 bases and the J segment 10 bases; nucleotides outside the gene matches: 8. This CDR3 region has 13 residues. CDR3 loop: CASSPPTGDPQYF. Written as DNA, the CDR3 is TGTGCCAGCAGCCCACCGACAGGGGATCCGCAGTATTTT.

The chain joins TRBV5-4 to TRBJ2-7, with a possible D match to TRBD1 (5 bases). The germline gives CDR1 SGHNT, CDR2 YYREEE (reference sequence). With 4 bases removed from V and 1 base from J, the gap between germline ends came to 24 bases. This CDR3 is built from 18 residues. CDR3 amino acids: CASSVAWGLQGISYEQYF. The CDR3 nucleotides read TGTGCCAGCAGCGTGGCCTGGGGTCTCCAGGGTATATCCTACGAGCAGTACTTC. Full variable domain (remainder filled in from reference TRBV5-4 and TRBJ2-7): ETGVTQSPTHLIKTRGQQVTLRCSSQSGHNTVSWYQQALGQGPQFIFQYYREEENGRGNFPPRFSGLQFPNYSSELNVNALELDDSALYLCASSVAWGLQGISYEQYFGPGTRLTVT.

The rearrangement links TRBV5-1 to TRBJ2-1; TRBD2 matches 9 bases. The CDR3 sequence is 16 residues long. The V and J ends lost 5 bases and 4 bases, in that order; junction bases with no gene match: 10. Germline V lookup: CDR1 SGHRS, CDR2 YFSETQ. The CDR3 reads CASSSTSGEFYNEQFF. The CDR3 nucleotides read TGCGCCAGCAGTTCGACTAGCGGAGAGTTTTACAATGAGCAGTTCTTC.

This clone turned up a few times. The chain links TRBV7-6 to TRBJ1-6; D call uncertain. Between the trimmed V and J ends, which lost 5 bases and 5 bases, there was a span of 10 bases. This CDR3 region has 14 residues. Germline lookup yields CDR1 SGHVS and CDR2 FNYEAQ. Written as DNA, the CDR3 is TGTGCCAGCAGCCAACAGACCGATAATTCACCCCTCCACTTT. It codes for CASSQQTDNSPLHF.

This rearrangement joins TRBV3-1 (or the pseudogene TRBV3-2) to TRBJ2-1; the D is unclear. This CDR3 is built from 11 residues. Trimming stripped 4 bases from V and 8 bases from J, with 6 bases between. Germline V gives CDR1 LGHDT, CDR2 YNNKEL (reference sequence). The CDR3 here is CASSPGHEQFF. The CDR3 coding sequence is TGTGCCAGCAGCCCCGGTCATGAGCAGTTCTTC.

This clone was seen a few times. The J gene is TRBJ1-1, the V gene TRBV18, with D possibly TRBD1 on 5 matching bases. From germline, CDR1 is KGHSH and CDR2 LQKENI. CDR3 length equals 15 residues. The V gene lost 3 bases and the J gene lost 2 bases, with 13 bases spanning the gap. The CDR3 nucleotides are TGTGCCAGCTCACCTTGGCAGGGCTCCAACACTGAAGCTTTCTTT. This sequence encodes CASSPWQGSNTEAFF.

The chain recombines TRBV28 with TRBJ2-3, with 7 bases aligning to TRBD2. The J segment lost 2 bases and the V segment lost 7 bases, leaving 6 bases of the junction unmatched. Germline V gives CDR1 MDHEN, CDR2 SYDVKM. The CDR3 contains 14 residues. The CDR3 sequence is CASTPGTNTDTQYF. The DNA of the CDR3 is TGTGCCAGCACCCCCGGGACTAACACAGATACGCAGTATTTT.

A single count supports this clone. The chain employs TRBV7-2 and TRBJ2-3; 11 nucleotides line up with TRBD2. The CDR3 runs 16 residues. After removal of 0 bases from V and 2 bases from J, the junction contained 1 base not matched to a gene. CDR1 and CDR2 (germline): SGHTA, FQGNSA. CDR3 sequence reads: CASSLALAGATDTQYF. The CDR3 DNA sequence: TGTGCCAGCAGCTTAGCACTAGCGGGAGCCACAGATACGCAGTATTTT.

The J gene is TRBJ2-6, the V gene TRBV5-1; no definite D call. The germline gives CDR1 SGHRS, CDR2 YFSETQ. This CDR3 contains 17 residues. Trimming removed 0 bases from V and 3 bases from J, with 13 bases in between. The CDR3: CASSLDLQFSGANVLTF. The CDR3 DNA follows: TGCGCCAGCAGCTTGGACTTACAGTTTAGTGGGGCCAACGTCCTGACTTTC.

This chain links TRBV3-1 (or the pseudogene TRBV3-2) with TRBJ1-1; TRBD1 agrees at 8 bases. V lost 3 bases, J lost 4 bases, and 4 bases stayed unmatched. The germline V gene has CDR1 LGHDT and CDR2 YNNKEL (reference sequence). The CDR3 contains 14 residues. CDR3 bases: TGTGCCAGCAGCCACGGACAGGGTCGCACTGAAGCTTTCTTT. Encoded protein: CASSHGQGRTEAFF.

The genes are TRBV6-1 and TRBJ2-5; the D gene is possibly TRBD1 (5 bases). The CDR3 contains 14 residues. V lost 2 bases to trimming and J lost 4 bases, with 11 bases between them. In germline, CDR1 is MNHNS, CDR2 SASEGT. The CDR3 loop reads CASSEQGEAETQYF. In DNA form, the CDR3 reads TGTGCCAGCAGTGAACAGGGTGAGGCAGAGACCCAGTACTTC.

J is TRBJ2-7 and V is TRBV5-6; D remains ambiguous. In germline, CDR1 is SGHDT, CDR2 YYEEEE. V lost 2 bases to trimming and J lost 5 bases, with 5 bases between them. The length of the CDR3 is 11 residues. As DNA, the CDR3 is TGTGCCAGCAGCTTTATAGACGAGCAGTACTTC. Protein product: CASSFIDEQYF. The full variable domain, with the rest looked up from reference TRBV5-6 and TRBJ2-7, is DAGVTQSPTHLIKTRGQQVTLRCSPKSGHDTVSWYQQALGQGPQFIFQYYEEEERQRGNFPDRFSGHQFPNYSSELNVNALLLGDSALYLCASSFIDEQYFGPGTRLTVT.